The clone carrying this T cell receptor beta chain was found a few times. No antigen is known for it. Every donor had blood drawn once into heparin, around 120 mL on average. The investigators reverse transcribed all of the isolated RNA, so they sequenced expressed TCRB transcripts. Repertoires were generated with immunoSEQ multiplex PCR, while TCRdb's copy carries only in-frame clones and drops some. This sample has about 700,000 clones; 10% to 15% occur once, and the top ten carry about 0.02%. These data come from a study of beta chain features in type 1 diabetes. Study results and caveats: Type 1 diabetes patients showed a moderate but significant shortening of TCRB CDR3s in all four CD4+ subsets. At VDJ recombination sites, type 1 diabetes patients had fewer insertions and more deleted nucleotides. Compared to healthy donors, patients appeared to have naive, central memory and Treg TCRB repertoires that were more alike. Although PCR might favor shorter templates, it would do so equally in patients and controls.

Sequencing was carried out using naive CD4+ T cells from blood. This receptor was taken from a man aged 18 to 30 with type 1 diabetes.

This chain's CDR3 is CATSGITGTGIYGYTF. CDR3 bases: TGTGCCACCAGCGGAATCACCGGGACAGGGATCTATGGCTACACCTTC. J is TRBJ1-2 and V is TRBV15; TRBD1 matches at 9 bases. The CDR3 runs to 16 residues. Germline V gene lookup returns CDR1 LNHNV and CDR2 YYDKDF (reference sequence). Unmatched junction bases numbered 11, after V lost 5 bases and J lost 4 bases.